This TCR beta chain originates from a study of shared clonotypes between healthy human individuals. CDR3 length equals 13 residues. Germline CDR1 is SNHLY and CDR2 is FYNNEI. J was trimmed by 10 bases and V by 6 bases; bases with no gene match: 9. Evenly divided among several immunoSEQ plates was the genomic DNA of each subset. The data were produced by immunoSEQ multiplex PCR, yet TCRdb's version contains in-frame clones alone and is incomplete. The repertoire holds some 1.5 million clones, with approximately 96% as singletons. The source is a man aged 25 to 45 in good health. The V and J genes are TRBV2 and TRBJ1-1; TRBD1 matches 9 bases. The sequenced sample consisted of naive CD4+ T cells sorted from blood. Subset reported: CD45RA+ positively selected. CDR3 sequence: CASREDRGWGAFF. The CDR3 DNA reads TGTGCCAGCAGAGAGGACAGGGGTTGGGGAGCTTTCTTT.